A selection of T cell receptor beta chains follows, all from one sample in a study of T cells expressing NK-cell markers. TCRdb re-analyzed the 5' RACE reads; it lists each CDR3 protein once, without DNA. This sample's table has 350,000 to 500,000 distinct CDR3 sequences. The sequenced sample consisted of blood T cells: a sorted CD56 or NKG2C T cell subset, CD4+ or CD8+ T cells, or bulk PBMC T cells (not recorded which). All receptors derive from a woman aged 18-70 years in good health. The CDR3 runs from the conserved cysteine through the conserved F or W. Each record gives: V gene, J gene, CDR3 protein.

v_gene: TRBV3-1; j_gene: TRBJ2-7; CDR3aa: CASSLETGDKQYF
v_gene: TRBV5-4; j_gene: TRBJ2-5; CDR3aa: CASSLAGGNRETQYF
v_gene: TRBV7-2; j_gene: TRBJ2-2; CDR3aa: CASSVPGQGPNTGELFF
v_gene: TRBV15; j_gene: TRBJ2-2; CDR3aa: CATSSRDRGTGELFF
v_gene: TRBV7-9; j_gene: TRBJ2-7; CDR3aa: CASGDRAPPEQYF
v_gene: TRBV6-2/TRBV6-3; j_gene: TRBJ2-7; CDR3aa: CASSFRGLVHEQYF
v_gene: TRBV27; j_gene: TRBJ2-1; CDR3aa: CASIASGRRALSYNEQFF
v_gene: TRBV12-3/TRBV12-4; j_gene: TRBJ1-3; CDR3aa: CASSFRRSSGNTIYF
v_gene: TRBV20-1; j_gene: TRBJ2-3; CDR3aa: CSASGPEKDTQYF
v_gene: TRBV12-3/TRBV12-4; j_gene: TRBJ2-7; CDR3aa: CASSGQGANYEQYF
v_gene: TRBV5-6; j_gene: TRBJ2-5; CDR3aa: CASRVRGGQETQYF
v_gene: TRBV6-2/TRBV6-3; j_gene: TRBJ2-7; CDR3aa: CASSFYRGPYEQYF
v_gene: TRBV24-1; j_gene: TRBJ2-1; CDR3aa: CATSDPGTSDNEQFF
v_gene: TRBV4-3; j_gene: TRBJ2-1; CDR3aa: CASSQDRYKNNEQFF
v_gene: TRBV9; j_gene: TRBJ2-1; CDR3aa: CASSPLSGYIRSSYNEQFF